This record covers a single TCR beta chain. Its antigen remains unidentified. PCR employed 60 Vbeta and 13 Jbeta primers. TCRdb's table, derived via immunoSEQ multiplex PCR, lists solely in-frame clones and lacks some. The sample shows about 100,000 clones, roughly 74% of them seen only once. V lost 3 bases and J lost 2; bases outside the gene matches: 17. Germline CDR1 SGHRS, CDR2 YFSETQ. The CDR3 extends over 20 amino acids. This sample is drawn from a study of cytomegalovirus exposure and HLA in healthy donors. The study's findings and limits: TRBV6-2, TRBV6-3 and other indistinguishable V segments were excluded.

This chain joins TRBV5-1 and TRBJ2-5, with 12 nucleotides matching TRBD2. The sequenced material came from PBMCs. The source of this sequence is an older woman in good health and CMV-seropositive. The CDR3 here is CASSSRGQFGTSGRQETQYF. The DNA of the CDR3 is TGCGCCAGCAGCTCCCGGGGACAGTTTGGGACTAGCGGGCGACAAGAGACCCAGTACTTC.